This T cell receptor (beta chain) was retrieved from a study of blood T cells in healthy people across ages. Regarding the study as a whole: Aged donors had fewer naive CD4+ cells and lower diversity than long-lived donors. PBMCs that were unsorted prevented a conclusive naive versus antigen-experienced comparison. Donor CMV status, an unknown factor, possibly confounded changes in expanded clonotypes.

Researchers isolated at least 7 million PBMCs per sample. It was with a sample-barcoded 5' primer and a J-beta primer mix that a second PCR of roughly 6 to 12 cycles was run. TCRdb re-derived calls from the 5' RACE reads in MiXCR, one entry per CDR3 protein. This table has about 680,000 distinct CDR3 sequences, 45% to 50% appearing once. About this clonotype itself: Its antigen is not identified.

This receptor was obtained from a woman in her sixties or seventies in good health. The source material was blood.

CDR3: CASRTIENEQFF. For the CDR3, the DNA is TGTGCCAGCAGGACAATTGAGAATGAGCAGTTCTTC. This chain connects TRBV28 to TRBJ2-1; D call uncertain. This CDR3 comprises 12 residues. Trimming took off 6 bases at V and 7 bases at J, with 10 bases between the two ends. The germline V gene encodes CDR1 MDHEN and CDR2 SYDVKM.